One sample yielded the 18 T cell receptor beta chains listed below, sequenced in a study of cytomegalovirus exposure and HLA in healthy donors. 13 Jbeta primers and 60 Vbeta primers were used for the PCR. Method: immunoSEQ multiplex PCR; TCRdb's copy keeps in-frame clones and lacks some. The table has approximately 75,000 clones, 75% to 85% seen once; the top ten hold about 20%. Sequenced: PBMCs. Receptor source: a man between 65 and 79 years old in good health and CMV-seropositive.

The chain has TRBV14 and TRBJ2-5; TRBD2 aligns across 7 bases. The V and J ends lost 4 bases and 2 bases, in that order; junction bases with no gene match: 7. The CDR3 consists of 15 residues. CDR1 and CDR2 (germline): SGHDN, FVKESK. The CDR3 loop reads CASSLMGLFQETQYF. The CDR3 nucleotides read TGTGCCAGCAGCCTAATGGGACTATTTCAAGAGACCCAGTACTTC.

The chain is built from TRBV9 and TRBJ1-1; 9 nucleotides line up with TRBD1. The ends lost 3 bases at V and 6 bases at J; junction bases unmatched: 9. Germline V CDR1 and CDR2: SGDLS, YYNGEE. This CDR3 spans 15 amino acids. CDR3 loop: CASSAFRDRASEAFF. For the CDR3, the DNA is TGTGCCAGCAGCGCTTTCCGGGACAGGGCCTCTGAAGCTTTCTTT.

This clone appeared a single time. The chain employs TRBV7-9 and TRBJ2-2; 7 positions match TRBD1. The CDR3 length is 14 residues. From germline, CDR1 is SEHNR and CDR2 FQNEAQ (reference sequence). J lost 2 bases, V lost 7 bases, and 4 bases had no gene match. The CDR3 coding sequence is TGTGCCAGCACCCGACAGGGTAACACCGGGGAGCTGTTTTTT. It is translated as CASTRQGNTGELFF.

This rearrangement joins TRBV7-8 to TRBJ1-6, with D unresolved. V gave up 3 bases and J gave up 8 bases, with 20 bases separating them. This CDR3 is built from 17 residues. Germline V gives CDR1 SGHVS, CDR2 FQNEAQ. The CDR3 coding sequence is TGTGCCAGCAGCTTCCAACCCAAGGCCACCCGGGATTCACCCCTCCACTTT. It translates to CASSFQPKATRDSPLHF.

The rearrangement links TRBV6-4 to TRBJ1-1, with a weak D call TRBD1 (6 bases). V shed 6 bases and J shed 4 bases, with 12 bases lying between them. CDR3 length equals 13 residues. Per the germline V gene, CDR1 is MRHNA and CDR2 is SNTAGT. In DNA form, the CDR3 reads TGTGCCAGCAGACGGACGACAGGCACTGAAGCTTTCTTT. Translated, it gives CASRRTTGTEAFF.

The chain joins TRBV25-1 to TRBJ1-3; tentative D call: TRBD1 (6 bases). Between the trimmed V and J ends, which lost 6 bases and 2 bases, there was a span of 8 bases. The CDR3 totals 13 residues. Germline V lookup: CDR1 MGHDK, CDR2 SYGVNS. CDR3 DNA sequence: TGTGCCAGCAGCGGGGGGCCTGGAAACACCATATATTTT. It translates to CASSGGPGNTIYF.

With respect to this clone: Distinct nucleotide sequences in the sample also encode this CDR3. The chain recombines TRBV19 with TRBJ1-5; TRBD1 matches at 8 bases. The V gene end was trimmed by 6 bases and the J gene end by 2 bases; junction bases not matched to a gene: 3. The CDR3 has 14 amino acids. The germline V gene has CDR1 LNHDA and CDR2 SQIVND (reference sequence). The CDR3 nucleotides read TGTGCCAGTAGCGGACAGGGAGGCAATCAGCCCCAGCATTTT. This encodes CASSGQGGNQPQHF.

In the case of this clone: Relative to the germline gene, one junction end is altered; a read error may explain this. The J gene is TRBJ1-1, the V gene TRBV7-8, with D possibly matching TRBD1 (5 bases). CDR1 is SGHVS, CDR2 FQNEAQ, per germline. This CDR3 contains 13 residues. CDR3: CASSSPASGQLSF. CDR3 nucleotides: TGTGCCAGCAGCTCACCTGCCTCCGGACAACTTAGCTTT.

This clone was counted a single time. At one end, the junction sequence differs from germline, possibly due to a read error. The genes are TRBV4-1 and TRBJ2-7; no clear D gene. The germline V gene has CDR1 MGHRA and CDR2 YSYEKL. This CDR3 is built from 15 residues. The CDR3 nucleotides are TGCGCCAGCAGCCACGCGGCCTCCGGATCCTTCGAGCAGTACTTC. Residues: CASSHAASGSFEQYF.

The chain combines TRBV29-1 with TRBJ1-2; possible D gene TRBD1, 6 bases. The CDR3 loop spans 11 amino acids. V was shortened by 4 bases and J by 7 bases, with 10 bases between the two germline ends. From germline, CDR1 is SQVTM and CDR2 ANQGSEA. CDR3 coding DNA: TGCAGCGTTGCGGGGGGCGGTGGCTACACCTTC. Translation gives CSVAGGGGYTF.

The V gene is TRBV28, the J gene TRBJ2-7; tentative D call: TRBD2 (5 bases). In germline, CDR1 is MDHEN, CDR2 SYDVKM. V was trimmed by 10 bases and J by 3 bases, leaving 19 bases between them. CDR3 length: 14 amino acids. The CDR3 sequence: CATLYPGSVYEQYF. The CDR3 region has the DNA TGTGCCACACTGTATCCGGGTAGCGTCTACGAGCAGTACTTC.

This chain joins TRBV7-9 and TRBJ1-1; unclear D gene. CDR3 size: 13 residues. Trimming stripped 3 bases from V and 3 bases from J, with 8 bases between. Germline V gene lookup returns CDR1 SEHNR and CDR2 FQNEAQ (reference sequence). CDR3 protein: CASSFEEDTEAFF. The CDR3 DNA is TGTGCCAGCAGCTTCGAGGAAGACACTGAAGCTTTCTTT.

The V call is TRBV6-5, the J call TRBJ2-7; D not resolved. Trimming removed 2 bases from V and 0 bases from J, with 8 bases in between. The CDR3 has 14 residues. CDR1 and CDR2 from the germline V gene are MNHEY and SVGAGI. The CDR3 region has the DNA TGTGCCAGCAGTTACACACCAAGCTCCTACGAGCAGTACTTC. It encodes CASSYTPSSYEQYF.

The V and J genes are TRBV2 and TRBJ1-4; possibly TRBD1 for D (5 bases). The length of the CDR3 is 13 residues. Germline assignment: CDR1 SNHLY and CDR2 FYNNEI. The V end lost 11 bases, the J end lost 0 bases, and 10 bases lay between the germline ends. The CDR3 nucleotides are TGTGCCGGAGGGGTGGCAACTAATGAAAAACTGTTTTTT. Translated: CAGGVATNEKLFF.

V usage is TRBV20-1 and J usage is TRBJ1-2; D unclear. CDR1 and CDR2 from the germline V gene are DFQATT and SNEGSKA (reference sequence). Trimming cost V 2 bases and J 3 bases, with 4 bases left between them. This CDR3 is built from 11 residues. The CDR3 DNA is TGCAGTGCTAGACGTGACTATGGCTACACCTTC. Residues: CSARRDYGYTF.

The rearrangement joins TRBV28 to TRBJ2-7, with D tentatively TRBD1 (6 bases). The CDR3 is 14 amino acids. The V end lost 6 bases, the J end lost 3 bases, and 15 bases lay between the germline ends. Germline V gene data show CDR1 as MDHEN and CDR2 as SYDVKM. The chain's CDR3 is CASRGAPRSYEQYF. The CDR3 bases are TGTGCCAGCAGGGGGGCTCCCCGGAGCTACGAGCAGTACTTC.

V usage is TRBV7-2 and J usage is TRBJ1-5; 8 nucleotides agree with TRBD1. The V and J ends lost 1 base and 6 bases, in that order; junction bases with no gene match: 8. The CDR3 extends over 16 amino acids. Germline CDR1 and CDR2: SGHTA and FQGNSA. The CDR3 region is CASSLVGQGIGQPQHF. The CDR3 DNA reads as TGTGCCAGCAGCTTAGTAGGACAGGGTATCGGTCAGCCCCAGCATTTT. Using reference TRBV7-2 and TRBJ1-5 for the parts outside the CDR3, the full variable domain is GAGVSQSPSNKVTEKGKDVELRCDPISGHTALYWYRQSLGQGLEFLIYFQGNSAPDKSGLPSDRFSAERTGGSVSTLTIQRTQQEDSAVYLCASSLVGQGIGQPQHFGDGTRLSIL.

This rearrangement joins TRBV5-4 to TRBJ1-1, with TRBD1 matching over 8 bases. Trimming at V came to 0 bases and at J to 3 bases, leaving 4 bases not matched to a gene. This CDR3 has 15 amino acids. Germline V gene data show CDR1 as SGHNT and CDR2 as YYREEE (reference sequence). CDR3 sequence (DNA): TGTGCCAGCAGCTTGGGACAGGGGATGGACACTGAAGCTTTCTTT. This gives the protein CASSLGQGMDTEAFF.